The rows below give T cell receptor beta chains drawn from one sample of a study of blood T cell repertoires in COVID-19. Only in-frame clones appear in the TCRdb table, and some are missing; sequencing was by immunoSEQ multiplex PCR. This table has under 350,000 clones, about nine tenths appearing once. Sequenced input: PBMCs or T cells enriched from blood (not recorded which). These receptors were collected from a woman in her 40s who had recovered from COVID-19. CDR3s include the opening cysteine and the closing phenylalanine or tryptophan. D genes are given only for firm matches. Some rows have no size entry. The others give once, few or many, or a class for an expanded clone.

CDR3 length: 12
D gene: -
clone size: -
J gene: TRBJ2-7
V gene: TRBV5-1
CDR3 protein: CASSLGWEEQYF
CDR3 DNA: TGCGCCAGCAGCTTGGGCTGGGAGGAGCAGTACTTC

CDR3 length: 16
D gene: TRBD2
clone size: -
J gene: TRBJ2-7
V gene: TRBV11-1
CDR3 protein: CASSLVGTSRSYEQYF
CDR3 DNA: TGTGCCAGCAGCTTAGTAGGGACTAGCAGATCCTACGAGCAGTACTTC

CDR3 length: 16
D gene: TRBD1
clone size: -
J gene: TRBJ1-2
V gene: TRBV4-1
CDR3 protein: CASSQAPSDRGVGYTF
CDR3 DNA: TGCGCCAGCAGCCAAGCCCCATCGGACAGGGGGGTTGGCTACACCTTC

CDR3 length: 15
D gene: TRBD2
clone size: -
J gene: TRBJ2-1
V gene: TRBV6-5
CDR3 protein: CASSTGTSGSNEQFF
CDR3 DNA: TGTGCCAGCAGTACTGGGACTAGCGGGAGTAATGAGCAGTTCTTC

CDR3 length: 14
D gene: -
clone size: -
J gene: TRBJ1-1
V gene: TRBV6-5
CDR3 protein: CASSPGLRGPEAFF
CDR3 DNA: TGTGCCAGCAGTCCCGGACTGCGGGGCCCCGAAGCTTTCTTT

CDR3 length: 15
D gene: TRBD1
clone size: -
J gene: TRBJ2-2
V gene: TRBV18
CDR3 protein: CASTPRQGETGELFF
CDR3 DNA: TGTGCCAGCACACCAAGACAGGGGGAGACCGGGGAGCTGTTTTTT

CDR3 length: 15
D gene: TRBD1
clone size: -
J gene: TRBJ1-6
V gene: TRBV5-4
CDR3 protein: CASSLARDSNSPLHF
CDR3 DNA: TGTGCCAGCAGCTTAGCCCGGGACAGTAATTCACCCCTCCACTTT

CDR3 length: 12
D gene: -
clone size: -
J gene: TRBJ1-2
V gene: TRBV2
CDR3 protein: CASSEGGWGYTF
CDR3 DNA: TGTGCCAGCAGTGAAGGGGGCTGGGGCTACACCTTC

CDR3 length: 16
D gene: TRBD1
clone size: -
J gene: TRBJ1-1
V gene: TRBV27
CDR3 protein: CASSKTGTAYHTEAFF
CDR3 DNA: TGTGCCAGCAGTAAAACGGGGACAGCTTACCACACTGAAGCTTTCTTT

CDR3 length: 14
D gene: -
clone size: -
J gene: TRBJ2-3
V gene: TRBV3-1/TRBV3-2
CDR3 protein: CASSSRTGTDTQYF
CDR3 DNA: TGTGCCAGCAGCTCCCGGACGGGGACAGATACGCAGTATTTT

CDR3 length: 16
D gene: TRBD2
clone size: -
J gene: TRBJ2-7
V gene: TRBV6-5
CDR3 protein: CASSYTGTSGRYEQYF
CDR3 DNA: TGTGCCAGCAGTTACACTGGGACTAGCGGGAGGTACGAGCAGTACTTC

CDR3 length: 14
D gene: -
clone size: once
J gene: TRBJ1-2
V gene: TRBV7-9
CDR3 protein: CASSGRLSLGGYTF
CDR3 DNA: TGTGCCAGCAGCGGGAGGCTGAGTCTGGGTGGCTACACCTTC

CDR3 length: 15
D gene: TRBD2
clone size: -
J gene: TRBJ2-3
V gene: TRBV30
CDR3 protein: CAWSDLAGGSDTQYF
CDR3 DNA: TGTGCCTGGAGTGACTTAGCGGGAGGGTCAGATACGCAGTATTTT

CDR3 length: 15
D gene: TRBD2
clone size: -
J gene: TRBJ2-2
V gene: TRBV5-1
CDR3 protein: CASSSSGRHTGELFF
CDR3 DNA: TGCGCCAGCAGTTCAAGCGGGAGACACACCGGGGAGCTGTTTTTT

CDR3 length: 15
D gene: TRBD1
clone size: few
J gene: TRBJ2-1
V gene: TRBV6-1
CDR3 protein: CASSEWGQVYNEQFF
CDR3 DNA: TGTGCCAGCAGTGAATGGGGACAGGTCTACAATGAGCAGTTCTTC

CDR3 length: 19
D gene: -
clone size: -
J gene: TRBJ1-2
V gene: TRBV21-1
CDR3 protein: CASSKVRGGLPFCDYGYTF
CDR3 DNA: TGTGCCAGCAGCAAAGTTCGGGGGGGGCTCCCCTTCTGTGACTATGGCTACACCTTC

CDR3 length: 16
D gene: TRBD1
clone size: -
J gene: TRBJ1-4
V gene: TRBV15
CDR3 protein: CATSRDQGTGKEKLFF
CDR3 DNA: TGTGCCACCAGCAGAGATCAAGGGACAGGGAAAGAAAAACTGTTTTTT

CDR3 length: 13
D gene: -
clone size: -
J gene: TRBJ1-1
V gene: TRBV7-9
CDR3 protein: CASRQFSNTEAFF
CDR3 DNA: TGTGCCAGCAGACAGTTTTCCAACACTGAAGCTTTCTTT

CDR3 length: 14
D gene: TRBD2
clone size: -
J gene: TRBJ2-5
V gene: TRBV7-7
CDR3 protein: CASSPGGSGETQYF
CDR3 DNA: TGTGCTAGCAGCCCAGGAGGTAGCGGGGAGACCCAGTACTTC

CDR3 length: 14
D gene: TRBD2
clone size: -
J gene: TRBJ2-7
V gene: TRBV18
CDR3 protein: CASSPSGSSYEQYF
CDR3 DNA: TGTGCCAGCTCCCCTAGCGGGAGCTCCTACGAGCAGTACTTC

CDR3 length: 12
D gene: -
clone size: -
J gene: TRBJ2-7
V gene: TRBV3-1/TRBV3-2
CDR3 protein: CASSQSQLEQYF
CDR3 DNA: TGTGCCAGCAGCCAATCACAGCTAGAGCAGTACTTC

CDR3 length: 21
D gene: -
clone size: -
J gene: TRBJ2-3
V gene: TRBV21-1
CDR3 protein: CASSKGPQRTSGRVCSDTQYF
CDR3 DNA: TGTGCCAGCAGCAAAGGCCCCCAAAGGACTAGCGGGAGGGTTTGTTCAGATACGCAGTATTTT

CDR3 length: 17
D gene: TRBD2
clone size: -
J gene: TRBJ2-3
V gene: TRBV18
CDR3 protein: CASSRQTGTSSTDTQYF
CDR3 DNA: TGTGCCAGCTCACGTCAGACCGGGACTAGTAGCACAGATACGCAGTATTTT

CDR3 length: 17
D gene: TRBD2
clone size: -
J gene: TRBJ2-3
V gene: TRBV5-1
CDR3 protein: CASSLDPASGGTDTQYF
CDR3 DNA: TGCGCCAGCAGCTTGGACCCGGCTAGCGGGGGTACAGATACGCAGTATTTT

CDR3 length: 17
D gene: TRBD1
clone size: -
J gene: TRBJ2-1
V gene: TRBV27
CDR3 protein: CASSLSILTGGHNEQFF
CDR3 DNA: TGTGCCAGCAGTTTGTCCATTCTGACAGGGGGGCACAATGAGCAGTTCTTC

CDR3 length: 15
D gene: TRBD1
clone size: -
J gene: TRBJ1-4
V gene: TRBV30
CDR3 protein: CAWSPRGTVNEKLFF
CDR3 DNA: TGTGCCTGGAGTCCCAGGGGGACAGTTAATGAAAAACTGTTTTTT

CDR3 length: 14
D gene: TRBD1
clone size: -
J gene: TRBJ1-2
V gene: TRBV19
CDR3 protein: CASSMGGQGSGYTF
CDR3 DNA: TGTGCCAGTAGTATGGGAGGACAGGGCTCCGGCTACACCTTC